This TCR beta chain was recorded in a study of CD8 T cells in Susac syndrome. Remarks on this clonotype: Its specificity is not known.

General study results and limits: The study's TCR sequencing and HLA analysis covered a relatively small number of individuals, and the study acknowledged this.

Random hexamers were used to reverse transcribe an amount of about 0.5 to 1 ug RNA. Across 54 Vbeta and 13 Jbeta, TCR beta CDR3 was amplified with immunoSEQ multiplex PCR. TCRdb re-called the immunoSEQ multiplex PCR reads through MiXCR, storing one row per CDR3 protein. The repertoire holds 60,000 to 75,000 distinct CDR3 sequences, with approximately 95% as singletons. This CDR3 comprises 12 residues. Germline CDR1 SEHNR, CDR2 FQNEAQ (reference sequence). Trimming removed 2 bases from V and 5 bases from J, with 7 bases in between. TEMRA cells were FACS-enriched, with CD8+ and CD4+ T cells isolated negatively.

This TCR was sampled from a human donor in good health. The sequenced sample was CD8+ T cells from PBMCs. The chain joins TRBV7-9 to TRBJ2-7; no firm D call. The CDR3 region has the DNA TGTGCCAGCAGCTTACAGACGAACGAGCAGTACTTC. As protein: CASSLQTNEQYF.